Sequencing of this TCR beta chain was carried out in a study of blood T cell repertoires in COVID-19. Sequenced by immunoSEQ multiplex PCR; TCRdb stores in-frame clones only, minus some. The table records roughly 80,000 clones, approximately 78% of them present only once. Per germline, CDR1 MNHEY and CDR2 SMNVEV (reference sequence). Trimming removed 0 bases from V and 4 bases from J, with 9 bases in between. The CDR3 covers 14 residues. V usage is TRBV27 and J usage is TRBJ1-1, with a tentative D call TRBD1 (5 bases). The sequencing input was peripheral blood. The TCR was taken from a human donor in a cohort sampled during active COVID-19. The CDR3 region is CASSLSDSRTEAFF. The CDR3 DNA follows: TGTGCCAGCAGTTTATCTGACAGCCGCACTGAAGCTTTCTTT.